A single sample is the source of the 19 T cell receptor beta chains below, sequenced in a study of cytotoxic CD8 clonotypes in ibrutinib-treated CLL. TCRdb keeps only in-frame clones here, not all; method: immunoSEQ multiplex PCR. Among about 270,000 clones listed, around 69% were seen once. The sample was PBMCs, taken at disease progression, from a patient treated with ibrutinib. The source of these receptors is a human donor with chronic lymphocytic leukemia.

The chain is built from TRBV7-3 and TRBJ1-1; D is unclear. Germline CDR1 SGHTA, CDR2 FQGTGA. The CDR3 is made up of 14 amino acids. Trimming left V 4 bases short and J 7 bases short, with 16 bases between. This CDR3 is CASSSTRASREAFF. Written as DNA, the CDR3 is TGTGCCAGCAGCTCCACACGGGCGAGTCGTGAAGCTTTCTTT.

The DNA for the CDR3 is TGCGCCAGCAGCCTGACAGTTAATGAAAAACTGTTTTTT. Amino acid sequence: CASSLTVNEKLFF. The chain combines TRBV4-1 with TRBJ1-4; D might be TRBD1 (5 bases). V was pared by 4 bases and J by 4 bases, with 7 bases between. In germline, CDR1 is MGHRA, CDR2 YSYEKL. CDR3 length: 13 residues.

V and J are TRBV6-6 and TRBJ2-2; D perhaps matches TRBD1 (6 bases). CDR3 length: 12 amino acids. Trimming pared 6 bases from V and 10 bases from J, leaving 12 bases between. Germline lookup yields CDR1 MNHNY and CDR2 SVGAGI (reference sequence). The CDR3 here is CASRRQEAELFF. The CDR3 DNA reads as TGTGCCAGCAGAAGACAGGAAGCGGAGCTGTTTTTT.

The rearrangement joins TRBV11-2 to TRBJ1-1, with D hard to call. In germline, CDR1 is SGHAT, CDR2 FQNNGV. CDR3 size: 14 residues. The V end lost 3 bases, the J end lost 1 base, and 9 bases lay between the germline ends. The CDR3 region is CASSFDWGNTEAFF. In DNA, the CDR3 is TGTGCCAGCAGCTTCGATTGGGGGAACACTGAAGCTTTCTTT.

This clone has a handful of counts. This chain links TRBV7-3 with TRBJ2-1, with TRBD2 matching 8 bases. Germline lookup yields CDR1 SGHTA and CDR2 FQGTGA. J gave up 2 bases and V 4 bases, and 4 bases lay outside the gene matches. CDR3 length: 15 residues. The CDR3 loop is CASSYGLAPYNEQFF. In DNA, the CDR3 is TGTGCCAGCAGCTACGGACTAGCCCCCTACAATGAGCAGTTCTTC.

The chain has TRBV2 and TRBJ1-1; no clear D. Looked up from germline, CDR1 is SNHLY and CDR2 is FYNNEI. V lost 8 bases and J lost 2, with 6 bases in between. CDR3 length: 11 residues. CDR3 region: CASRTNTEAFF. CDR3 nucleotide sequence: TGTGCCAGCCGTACTAACACTGAAGCTTTCTTT.

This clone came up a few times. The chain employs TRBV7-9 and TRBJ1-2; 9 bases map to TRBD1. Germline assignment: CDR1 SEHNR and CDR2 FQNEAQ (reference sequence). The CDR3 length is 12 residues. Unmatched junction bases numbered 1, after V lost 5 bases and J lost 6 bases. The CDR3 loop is CASSRQGDGYTF. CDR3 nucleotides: TGTGCCAGCAGCCGACAGGGGGATGGCTACACCTTC.

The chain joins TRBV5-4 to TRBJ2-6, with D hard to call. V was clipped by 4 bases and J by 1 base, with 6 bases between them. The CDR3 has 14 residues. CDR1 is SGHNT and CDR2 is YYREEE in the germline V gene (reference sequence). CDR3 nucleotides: TGTGCCAGCAGCGAGATGTCTGGGGCCAACGTCCTGACTTTC. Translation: CASSEMSGANVLTF.

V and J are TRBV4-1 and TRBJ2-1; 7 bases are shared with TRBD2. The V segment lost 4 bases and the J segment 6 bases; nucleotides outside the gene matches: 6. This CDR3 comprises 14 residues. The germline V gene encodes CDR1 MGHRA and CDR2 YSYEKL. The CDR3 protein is CASSLAPSGNEQFF. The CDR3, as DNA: TGCGCCAGCAGCCTCGCGCCTAGCGGCAATGAGCAGTTCTTC.

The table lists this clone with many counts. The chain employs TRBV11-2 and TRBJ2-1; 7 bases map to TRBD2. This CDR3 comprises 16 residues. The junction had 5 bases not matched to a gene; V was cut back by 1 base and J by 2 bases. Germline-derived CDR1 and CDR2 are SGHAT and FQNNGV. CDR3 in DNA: TGTGCCAGCAGCTTAGCTCGCGGGGGTACCTACAATGAGCAGTTCTTC. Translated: CASSLARGGTYNEQFF.

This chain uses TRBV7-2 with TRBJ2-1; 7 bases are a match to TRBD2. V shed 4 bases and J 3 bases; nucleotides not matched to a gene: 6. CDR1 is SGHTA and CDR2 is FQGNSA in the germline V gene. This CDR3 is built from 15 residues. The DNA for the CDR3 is TGTGCCAGCAGCTCAGGTGGGGGGGACTACAATGAGCAGTTCTTC. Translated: CASSSGGGDYNEQFF.

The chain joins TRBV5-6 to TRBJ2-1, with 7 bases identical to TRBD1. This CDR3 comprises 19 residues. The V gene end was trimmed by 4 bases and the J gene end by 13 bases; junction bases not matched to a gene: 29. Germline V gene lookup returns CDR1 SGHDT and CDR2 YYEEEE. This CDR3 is CASSLPGQRPRPGTDVQFF. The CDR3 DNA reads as TGTGCCAGCAGCCTACCGGGACAGCGACCACGACCTGGGACCGATGTTCAGTTCTTC.

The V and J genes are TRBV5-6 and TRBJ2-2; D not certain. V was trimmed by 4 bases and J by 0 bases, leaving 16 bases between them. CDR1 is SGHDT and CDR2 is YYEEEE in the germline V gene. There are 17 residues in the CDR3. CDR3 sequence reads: CASSPVGYYPNTGELFF. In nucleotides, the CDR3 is TGTGCCAGCAGCCCGGTTGGCTACTACCCGAACACCGGGGAGCTGTTTTTT.

The CDR3 nucleotides are TGCGCCAGCAGCGCCCTGGACAGGGCCAATTCACCCCTCCACTTT. It is translated as CASSALDRANSPLHF. The V call is TRBV5-1, the J call TRBJ1-6; 8 bases line up with TRBD1. V lost 4 bases to trimming and J lost 7 bases; unmatched junction nucleotides: 7. This CDR3 comprises 15 residues. The germline CDR1 and CDR2 sequences are SGHRS and YFSETQ.

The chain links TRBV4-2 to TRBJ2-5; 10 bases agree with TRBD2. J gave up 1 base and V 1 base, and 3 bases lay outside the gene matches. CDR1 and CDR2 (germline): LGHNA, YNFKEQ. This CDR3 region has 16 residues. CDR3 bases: TGTGCCAGCAGCCAAGTCTTAGCGGGGGGCCAAGAGACCCAGTACTTC. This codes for CASSQVLAGGQETQYF.

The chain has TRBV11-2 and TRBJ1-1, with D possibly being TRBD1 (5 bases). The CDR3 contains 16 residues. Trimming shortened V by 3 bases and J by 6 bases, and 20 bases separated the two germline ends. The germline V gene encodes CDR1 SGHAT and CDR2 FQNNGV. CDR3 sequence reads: CASSLGLRGLKPEAFF. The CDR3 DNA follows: TGTGCCAGCAGCTTGGGACTCAGAGGTCTGAAACCTGAAGCTTTCTTT.

CDR3 DNA sequence: TGTGCCAGCAGTTCCCGGACAGGGCCCGGGTACAATGAGCAGTTCTTC. It translates to CASSSRTGPGYNEQFF. This chain uses TRBV28 with TRBJ2-1; 8 nucleotides line up with TRBD1. Trimming removed 4 bases from V and 4 bases from J; junction bases left unmatched: 9. The germline V gene has CDR1 MDHEN and CDR2 SYDVKM. This CDR3 is 16 amino acids long.

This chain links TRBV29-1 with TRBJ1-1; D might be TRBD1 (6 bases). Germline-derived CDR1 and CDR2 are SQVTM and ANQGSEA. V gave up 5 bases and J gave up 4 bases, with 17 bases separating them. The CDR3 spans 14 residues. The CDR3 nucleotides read TGCAGCGTTTTCGAGGGGGGCAGTAGCACTGAAGCTTTCTTT. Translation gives CSVFEGGSSTEAFF.

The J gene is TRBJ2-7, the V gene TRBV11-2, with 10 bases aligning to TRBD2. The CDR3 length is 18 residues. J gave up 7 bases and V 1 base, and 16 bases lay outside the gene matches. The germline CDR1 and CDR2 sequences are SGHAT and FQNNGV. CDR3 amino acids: CASSLVAGASGRRFEQYF. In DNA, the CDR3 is TGTGCCAGCAGCTTAGTCGCCGGGGCTAGCGGGAGACGGTTTGAGCAGTACTTC.